One sample yielded the 25 T cell receptor beta chains listed below, sequenced in a study of T cell responses to AZD1222 COVID-19 vaccine. Repertoires were generated with immunoSEQ multiplex PCR, while TCRdb's copy carries only in-frame clones and drops some. Among around 100,000 clones listed, around 89% were seen once. Material: peripheral blood, obtained 28 days after the second AZD1222 dose. The source of these receptors is an adult who received the AZD1222 COVID-19 vaccine.

The chain employs TRBV6-5 and TRBJ1-3, with a tentative D call TRBD1 (5 bases). V was trimmed by 5 bases and J by 0 bases, leaving 11 bases between them. CDR1 and CDR2 from the germline V gene are MNHEY and SVGAGI. There are 15 residues in the CDR3. The CDR3 DNA follows: TGTGCCAGCAGTCAAACAGGTTACTCTGGAAACACCATATATTTT. This encodes CASSQTGYSGNTIYF.

The chain recombines TRBV2 with TRBJ1-1; D uncertain. In germline, CDR1 is SNHLY, CDR2 FYNNEI. This CDR3 region has 15 residues. The V end lost 0 bases, the J end lost 5 bases, and 13 bases lay between the germline ends. CDR3 region: CASSEAREGRTEAFF. The DNA for the CDR3 is TGTGCCAGCAGTGAAGCGCGTGAAGGGAGGACTGAAGCTTTCTTT.

V is TRBV28 and J is TRBJ1-6, with D unclear. With 6 bases removed from V and 0 bases from J, the gap between germline ends came to 12 bases. The germline V gene has CDR1 MDHEN and CDR2 SYDVKM. CDR3 size: 16 residues. The CDR3 sequence is CASRGSGGSYNSPLHF. CDR3 DNA: TGTGCCAGCAGAGGGTCCGGAGGCTCCTATAATTCACCCCTCCACTTT.

J is TRBJ1-2 and V is TRBV6-1, with 7 bases identical to TRBD1. V shed 3 bases and J 8 bases; nucleotides not matched to a gene: 6. The CDR3 consists of 13 residues. CDR1 is MNHNS, CDR2 SASEGT, per germline. CDR3 coding DNA: TGTGCCAGCAGTGACGGACAGGTCGAAGGCTACACCTTC. Translated, it gives CASSDGQVEGYTF.

This clone was observed a single time. V is TRBV7-2 and J is TRBJ1-4; D gene ambiguous. The germline V and J ends were trimmed by 2 bases and 4 bases, with 11 bases remaining between them. From germline, CDR1 is SGHTA and CDR2 FQGNSA. The CDR3 is 15 residues long. The CDR3 spells CASSLLGVRNEKLFF. The CDR3 nucleotides read TGTGCCAGCAGCTTATTGGGCGTTCGTAATGAAAAACTGTTTTTT.

This clone occurred a few times. The DNA of the CDR3 is TGTGCCAGTAGTATAGGGGCTATGAACACTGAAGCTTTCTTT. Its protein product is CASSIGAMNTEAFF. The gene calls are TRBV19 and TRBJ1-1, with D hard to call. The CDR3 is made up of 14 amino acids. CDR1 LNHDA and CDR2 SQIVND come from the germline V gene (reference sequence). V lost 1 base and J lost 0, with 6 bases in between.

The V gene is TRBV7-3, the J gene TRBJ2-1; 8 bases align to TRBD2. The germline CDR1 and CDR2 sequences are SGHTA and FQGTGA. The CDR3 is 15 amino acids. V shed 5 bases, J shed 4 bases, and the junction held 7 bases outside the gene matches. CDR3 DNA: TGTGCCAGCAGCCCTCGGGGGGGCACATACAATGAGCAGTTCTTC. Its translation is CASSPRGGTYNEQFF.

The rearrangement uses TRBV7-9 and TRBJ1-2; TRBD1 aligns across 8 bases. Per germline, CDR1 SEHNR and CDR2 FQNEAQ (reference sequence). With 5 bases clipped from V and 5 bases from J, the junction kept 7 bases outside the gene matches. This CDR3 spans 14 amino acids. For the CDR3, the DNA is TGTGCCAGCAGCCCGGCAGGGGGCGCGTATGGCTACACCTTC. Translating it yields CASSPAGGAYGYTF. Full variable domain (missing parts from reference TRBV7-9 and TRBJ1-2): DTGVSQNPRHKITKRGQNVTFRCDPISEHNRLYWYRQTLGQGPEFLTYFQNEAQLEKSRLLSDRFSAERPKGSFSTLEIQRTEQGDSAMYLCASSPAGGAYGYTFGSGTRLTVV.

This clone appeared once. This chain uses TRBV7-9 with TRBJ1-4, with D possibly TRBD1 on 5 matching bases. The V gene's germline CDR1 is SEHNR and CDR2 FQNEAQ (reference sequence). The CDR3 contains 12 residues. Trimming removed 0 bases from V and 17 bases from J, with 13 bases in between. CDR3 in DNA: TGTGCCAGCAGCTTAGCGGGGGACGAGTTTTTTTTT. Protein: CASSLAGDEFFF.

The chain links TRBV9 to TRBJ1-6; D is ambiguous. CDR1 and CDR2 (germline): SGDLS, YYNGEE. Deletions cut 7 bases from V and 7 bases from J, with 9 bases between. CDR3 size: 12 residues. The CDR3 region has the DNA TGTGCCAGCTCGCGTCCCAATTCACCCCTCCACTTT. This codes for CASSRPNSPLHF.

This sequence joins TRBV19 and TRBJ1-1; D remains unclear. V dropped 4 bases and J dropped 1 base, with 10 bases sitting between them. The germline gives CDR1 LNHDA, CDR2 SQIVND (reference sequence). This CDR3 has 14 amino acids. Written as DNA, the CDR3 is TGTGCCAGTAGTACCGGACTTGGGAACACTGAAGCTTTCTTT. It encodes CASSTGLGNTEAFF. Full variable domain (rest looked up from reference TRBV19 and TRBJ1-1): DGGITQSPKYLFRKEGQNVTLSCEQNLNHDAMYWYRQDPGQGLRLIYYSQIVNDFQKGDIAEGYSVSREKKESFPLTVTSAQKNPTAFYLCASSTGLGNTEAFFGQGTRLTVV.

The CDR3: CASSLGARGTEAFF. The CDR3 nucleotides read TGTGCCAGCAGCTTGGGGGCGCGAGGGACTGAAGCTTTCTTT. The chain joins TRBV5-6 to TRBJ1-1; no reliable D call. V was trimmed by 0 bases and J by 5 bases, leaving 11 bases between them. From germline, CDR1 is SGHDT and CDR2 YYEEEE. This CDR3 comprises 14 residues.

J is TRBJ2-1 and V is TRBV9; D is undetermined. CDR3 length: 15 residues. In germline, CDR1 is SGDLS, CDR2 YYNGEE. Trimming took 0 bases from V and 8 from J, leaving 15 bases between them. The CDR3: CASSVGGGSWDEQFF. The DNA of the CDR3 is TGTGCCAGCAGCGTAGGTGGCGGTTCATGGGATGAGCAGTTCTTC.

Remarks on this clone: Distinct nucleotide sequences in the sample also encode this CDR3. J is TRBJ2-5 and V is TRBV7-2, with TRBD1 identical over 9 bases. The length of the CDR3 is 15 residues. The junction had 3 bases not matched to a gene; V was cut back by 2 bases and J by 2 bases. CDR1 and CDR2 from the germline V gene are SGHTA and FQGNSA. The CDR3 DNA sequence: TGTGCCAGCAGCTTACGACAGGGGGATCAAGAGACCCAGTACTTC. Encoded protein: CASSLRQGDQETQYF.

The chain carries TRBV11-3 and TRBJ2-2, with TRBD1 matching over 8 bases. V shed 6 bases and J 0 bases; nucleotides not matched to a gene: 3. Germline V gene lookup returns CDR1 SGHNT and CDR2 YENEEA. The CDR3 is 15 amino acids. The CDR3 reads CASRGTGANTGELFF. Written as DNA, the CDR3 is TGTGCCAGCAGAGGGACAGGCGCGAACACCGGGGAGCTGTTTTTT.

In this sample, this clone turned up many times. The CDR3 DNA is TGTGCCAGTAGTACGGCAGGGAAAGAGACCCAGTACTTC. It specifies CASSTAGKETQYF. The V gene is TRBV19, the J gene TRBJ2-5, with TRBD1 as a possible D gene (5 bases). Germline CDR1 reads LNHDA; CDR2 reads SQIVND (reference sequence). V was pared by 4 bases and J by 3 bases, with 9 bases between. The CDR3 is 13 amino acids.

J is TRBJ2-7 and V is TRBV6-5; 7 bases agree with TRBD2. After removal of 10 bases from V and 2 bases from J, the junction contained 11 bases not matched to a gene. Germline V gene sequence: CDR1 MNHEY, CDR2 SVGAGI. The length of the CDR3 is 14 residues. The CDR3: CATERLAGAYEQYF. The DNA for the CDR3 is TGTGCCACCGAAAGACTAGCCGGGGCCTACGAGCAGTACTTC.

J is TRBJ1-2 and V is TRBV5-5; TRBD1 matches 8 bases. The CDR3 consists of 13 residues. Unmatched junction bases numbered 7, after V lost 9 bases and J lost 3 bases. CDR1 is SGHKS, CDR2 YYEKEE, per germline (reference sequence). The CDR3 sequence is CATSLQGDYGYTF. In DNA, the CDR3 is TGTGCCACCTCACTACAGGGGGACTATGGCTACACCTTC.

The chain combines TRBV4-1 with TRBJ1-5; TRBD1 aligns across 9 bases. J lost 5 bases, V lost 3 bases, and 8 bases had no gene match. The CDR3 contains 16 residues. Per the germline V gene, CDR1 is MGHRA and CDR2 is YSYEKL. The CDR3 is CASSHSGTGYDQPQHF. Here the CDR3 DNA reads TGCGCCAGCAGCCATTCCGGGACAGGGTATGATCAGCCCCAGCATTTT.

V and J are TRBV19 and TRBJ1-3; D unclear. Trimming cost V 7 bases and J 0 bases, with 10 bases left between them. The germline V gene has CDR1 LNHDA and CDR2 SQIVND (reference sequence). This CDR3 region has 14 residues. CDR3 DNA: TGTGCCAGTATCGGGTCGATCTCTGGAAACACCATATATTTT. Amino acid sequence: CASIGSISGNTIYF.

The rearrangement links TRBV7-2 to TRBJ1-3; the D is unclear. Deletions cut 8 bases from V and 4 bases from J, with 15 bases between. Germline V gives CDR1 SGHTA, CDR2 FQGNSA. The CDR3 is 14 amino acids. Here the CDR3 DNA reads TGTGCCAGCCAGGACGGCCTCCCAGGAAACACCATATATTTT. This encodes CASQDGLPGNTIYF.

V gene TRBV6-6 combines with J gene TRBJ2-7; D call uncertain. CDR1 and CDR2 (germline): MNHNY, SVGAGI (reference sequence). This CDR3 spans 14 amino acids. Trimming cost V 4 bases and J 6 bases, with 16 bases left between them. CDR3 DNA: TGTGCCAGCAGTTCGCAGGACGGGCTGGTCGAGCAGTACTTC. Translating gives CASSSQDGLVEQYF.

J is TRBJ1-1 and V is TRBV7-3; D remains ambiguous. The CDR3 covers 13 residues. V shed 4 bases and J shed 0 bases, with 6 bases lying between them. Germline CDR1 SGHTA, CDR2 FQGTGA. In nucleotides, the CDR3 is TGTGCCAGCAGCTCCCACATGAACACTGAAGCTTTCTTT. Translated: CASSSHMNTEAFF. The variable domain in full, with the rest retrieved from reference TRBV7-3 and TRBJ1-1, is GAGVSQTPSNKVTEKGKYVELRCDPISGHTALYWYRQSLGQGPEFLIYFQGTGAADDSGLPNDRFFAVRPEGSVSTLKIQRTERGDSAVYLCASSSHMNTEAFFGQGTRLTVV.

This sequence joins TRBV4-3 and TRBJ1-3, with no clear D. The CDR3 loop spans 15 amino acids. The ends were cut back, 4 bases at V and 0 bases at J, with 10 bases in the middle. The germline V gene has CDR1 LGHNA and CDR2 YSLEER. The CDR3 nucleotides read TGCGCCAGCAGCCTAAACGGCGCCTCTGGAAACACCATATATTTT. This encodes CASSLNGASGNTIYF.

This chain links TRBV9 with TRBJ2-3; 7 bases are shared with TRBD1. The V gene's germline CDR1 is SGDLS and CDR2 YYNGEE. This CDR3 has 16 residues. With 4 bases clipped from V and 0 bases from J, the junction kept 8 bases outside the gene matches. The CDR3 DNA sequence: TGTGCCAGCAGCCAGGGGACAGCACCTAGCACAGATACGCAGTATTTT. Translating gives CASSQGTAPSTDTQYF.